This TCR beta chain was identified during a study of blood T cell repertoires in COVID-19. Looked up from germline, CDR1 is WSHSY and CDR2 is SAAADI. V was pared by 8 bases and J by 4 bases, with 12 bases between. The CDR3 covers 13 residues. Generated by immunoSEQ multiplex PCR, the TCRdb table keeps only in-frame clones and is missing some. This table holds roughly 260,000 clones, about 90% found once. The chain couples TRBV10-2 to TRBJ1-5; D unclear. The clonotype originates from a woman in her twenties or thirties with acute COVID-19. The sample consisted of PBMCs or T cells enriched from blood (not recorded which). CDR3 DNA sequence: TGCGCCAGCGGCAGGCACCTTAATCAGCCCCAGCATTTT. Residues: CASGRHLNQPQHF.